Sequencing of this T cell receptor beta chain was carried out in a study of blood T cell repertoires in COVID-19. Study-level background: Sources were T cells, B-cell-depleted T cells, or PBMCs; the material itself was cDNA or gDNA.

In the source study's methods: Amplifying reference gene primers gave estimates of nucleated cell counts. Here immunoSEQ multiplex PCR was the method, and the copy in TCRdb shows in-frame clones only, minus some. That table gives V, J and clone size, and the DNA gave D and trimming. The sample shows 250,000 to 350,000 clones, about 90% of them seen only once. Participants' reported clinical history set cohort assignment. A PCR-confirmed or clinician-diagnosed COVID-19 case had contacted exposed participants within 2 weeks of entry. Trimming removed 3 bases from V and 2 bases from J, with 10 bases in between. Germline loops: CDR1 LNHDA, CDR2 SQIVND (reference sequence). CDR3 size: 14 residues.

The origin of this receptor is a woman in her forties or fifties who had been exposed to COVID-19. This chain joins TRBV19 and TRBJ1-1, with D perhaps matching TRBD1 (5 bases). The sequenced sample consisted of PBMCs or T cells enriched from blood (not recorded which). DNA for the CDR3: TGTGCCAGTAGTATTGTAAGGGGAAACACTGAAGCTTTCTTT. It codes for CASSIVRGNTEAFF.